Ten or more counts support the clone carrying this TCR beta chain. What it binds is not known. The CDR3 consists of 16 residues. Germline V lookup: CDR1 KGHDR, CDR2 SFDVKD. The trim removed 3 bases at V and 5 bases at J, leaving 9 bases unmatched. The sample is drawn from a study of neurological immune-mediated disorders. Study-wide results and caveats: Across subjects, expanded clones had no CDR3 amino acid sequences in common, pointing to private repertoires in all groups. The most TCR clonal expansion was seen in HTLV-1-associated myelopathy, whereas the least was seen in multiple sclerosis, below the level in healthy controls.

The cDNA came from 5'RACE with 10-nucleotide random UMIs. TCRdb passed the 5' RACE reads through MiXCR, listing each CDR3 protein once. This table holds around 64,000 distinct CDR3 sequences, about 13% found once. This receptor was taken from a woman aged 55-69 years with HTLV-1-associated myelopathy (HAM/TSP). Sequencing input: PBMCs. This chain uses TRBV24-1 with TRBJ2-5, with 9 bases aligning to TRBD1. The CDR3 DNA reads as TGTGCCACCAGTGATCCCGGTACAGGGGGCTTGGAGACCCAGTACTTC. Translating it yields CATSDPGTGGLETQYF.